Below are 21 T cell receptor beta chains sequenced from a single sample in a study of blood T cell repertoires in COVID-19. The protocol was immunoSEQ multiplex PCR, while the TCRdb copy is restricted to in-frame clones and leaves out a portion. The profile covers 120,000 or so clones, with approximately 79% appearing a single time and about a sixth taken by the ten largest. The sample consisted of peripheral blood. These receptors were collected from a woman of 80 years or more with active or convalescent COVID-19.

V and J are TRBV7-6 and TRBJ1-4, with D possibly being TRBD1 (5 bases). V lost 2 bases and J 7 bases, leaving 14 bases between the germline ends. The CDR3 is 15 residues long. Germline V CDR1 and CDR2: SGHVS, FNYEAQ. The CDR3 here is CASSLQYRRSEKLFF. The DNA for the CDR3 is TGTGCCAGCAGCTTACAGTACAGGAGAAGTGAAAAACTGTTTTTT. Supplemented by reference TRBV7-6 and TRBJ1-4, the full variable domain reads GAGVSQSPRYKVTKRGQDVALRCDPISGHVSLYWYRQALGQGPEFLTYFNYEAQQDKSGLPNDRFSAERPEGSISTLTIQRTEQRDSAMYRCASSLQYRRSEKLFFGSGTQLSVL.

This clone was picked up a small number of times. The chain couples TRBV19 to TRBJ1-6; 8 bases align to TRBD1. This CDR3 is built from 14 residues. V was clipped by 10 bases and J by 6 bases; unmatched bases: 8. CDR1 LNHDA and CDR2 SQIVND come from the germline V gene (reference sequence). CDR3 DNA sequence: TGTGCCACCTCGGACAGGGTCGGTAATTCACCCCTCCACTTT. It yields the protein CATSDRVGNSPLHF.

CDR3 nucleotides: TGTGCCAGCACTGTTGGGAGGTACTATGGCTACACCTTC. Protein sequence: CASTVGRYYGYTF. The rearrangement joins TRBV28 to TRBJ1-2; D remains ambiguous. This CDR3 comprises 13 residues. The germline V gene encodes CDR1 MDHEN and CDR2 SYDVKM. Trimming took 7 bases from V and 3 from J, leaving 12 bases between them.

This clone was counted a few times. J is TRBJ2-3 and V is TRBV4-3; 13 nucleotides match TRBD2. Per the germline V gene, CDR1 is LGHNA and CDR2 is YSLEER. The junction had 6 bases not matched to a gene; V was cut back by 4 bases and J by 5 bases. The CDR3 spans 16 residues. This CDR3 reads CASSPRTSGSGDTQYF. The DNA of the CDR3 is TGCGCCAGCAGCCCCCGGACTAGCGGGAGTGGAGATACGCAGTATTTT.

V and J are TRBV11-2 and TRBJ2-5, with 7 bases lining up with TRBD1. Germline V gene lookup returns CDR1 SGHAT and CDR2 FQNNGV. The CDR3 runs to 15 residues. J gave up 4 bases and V 3 bases, and 8 bases lay outside the gene matches. The CDR3 region is CASSLGTVALETQYF. The CDR3 DNA reads as TGTGCCAGCAGCTTGGGGACAGTGGCTTTAGAGACCCAGTACTTC.

This clone appeared a few times. This rearrangement joins TRBV7-2 to TRBJ2-3; D is ambiguous. The germline gives CDR1 SGHTA, CDR2 FQGNSA. With 0 bases removed from V and 4 bases from J, the gap between germline ends came to 8 bases. The CDR3 covers 14 residues. CDR3 nucleotide sequence: TGTGCCAGCAGCTTAGCGCGCGGTTCAGATACGCAGTATTTT. Protein: CASSLARGSDTQYF.

The chain joins TRBV5-5 to TRBJ2-7, with a weak D call TRBD1 (5 bases). There are 15 residues in the CDR3. Trimming shortened V by 6 bases and J by 4 bases, and 20 bases separated the two germline ends. The germline V gene encodes CDR1 SGHKS and CDR2 YYEKEE (reference sequence). The CDR3 spells CASTRSAGMNYEQYF. The CDR3 DNA reads TGTGCCAGCACCCGGTCGGCAGGGATGAATTACGAGCAGTACTTC.

The chain employs TRBV18 and TRBJ1-3; D is possibly TRBD1 (6 bases). V gave up 2 bases and J gave up 0 bases, with 17 bases separating them. The CDR3 totals 18 residues. Germline V CDR1 and CDR2: KGHSH, LQKENI. CDR3 in amino acids: CASSPETGLPSSGNTIYF. The CDR3 DNA is TGTGCCAGCTCACCAGAAACAGGGTTACCCAGCTCTGGAAACACCATATATTTT.

This clone was counted at least ten times. This chain connects TRBV7-3 to TRBJ2-2; 13 bases align to TRBD2. The CDR3 sequence is 21 residues long. CDR1 is SGHTA, CDR2 FQGTGA, per germline. Trimming removed 0 bases from V and 1 base from J; junction bases left unmatched: 11. The CDR3: CASSLTPGLAGTPWNTGELFF. For the CDR3, the DNA is TGTGCCAGCAGCTTAACCCCGGGACTAGCGGGGACCCCTTGGAACACCGGGGAGCTGTTTTTT.

The chain employs TRBV11-2 and TRBJ2-1; 9 nucleotides match TRBD2. The CDR3 consists of 17 residues. The germline V gene encodes CDR1 SGHAT and CDR2 FQNNGV. Trimming cost V 0 bases and J 6 bases; bases outside gene matches: 9. CDR3 amino acids: CASSLDARAGGLNEQFF. The CDR3 DNA is TGTGCCAGCAGCTTAGATGCCAGAGCGGGAGGCCTCAATGAGCAGTTCTTC.

V gene TRBV15 combines with J gene TRBJ1-6; the match to TRBD1 covers 9 bases. The V gene end was trimmed by 4 bases and the J gene end by 9 bases; junction bases not matched to a gene: 4. CDR3 length equals 14 residues. Germline CDR1 LNHNV, CDR2 YYDKDF (reference sequence). The CDR3 loop reads CATSTRDRVSPLHF. CDR3 DNA: TGTGCCACCAGCACCCGGGACAGGGTTTCACCCCTCCACTTT.

This clone was seen more than once but under ten times. Compared with germline, one end of the junction differs, possibly owing to a read error. The V gene is TRBV28, the J gene TRBJ2-5; D unresolved. CDR3 length equals 14 residues. The germline CDR1 and CDR2 sequences are MDHEN and SYDVKM. CDR3 nucleotides: TGTGCCAGCAGTTTATTGGATAGGAGAGACTCTGAGCACTTC. The encoded protein is CASSLLDRRDSEHF. Full variable domain (missing parts from reference TRBV28 and TRBJ2-5): DVKVTQSSRYLVKRTGEKVFLECVQDMDHENMFWYRQDPGLGLRLIYFSYDVKMKEKGDIPEGYSVSREKKERFSLILESASTNQTSMYLCASSLLDRRDSEHFGPGTRLLVL.

This clone was picked up one time. This chain uses TRBV7-8 with TRBJ2-7; D gene uncertain. Germline-derived CDR1 and CDR2 are SGHVS and FQNEAQ. The V end lost 2 bases, the J end lost 3 bases, and 8 bases lay between the germline ends. The CDR3 runs 13 residues. The CDR3 DNA sequence: TGTGCCAGCAGCTTAACAGCTAACTACGAGCAGTACTTC. It encodes CASSLTANYEQYF.

V and J are TRBV6-5 and TRBJ1-5; no definite D call. Deletions cut 4 bases from V and 4 bases from J, with 5 bases between. The CDR3 runs to 12 residues. CDR1 MNHEY and CDR2 SVGAGI come from the germline V gene. The chain's CDR3 is CASSFINQPQHF. CDR3 sequence (DNA): TGTGCCAGCAGTTTTATTAATCAGCCCCAGCATTTT.

For this clone: The same CDR3 can be traced to other DNA sequences in this sample. J is TRBJ1-1 and V is TRBV12-3 or TRBV12-4, with TRBD1 identical over 7 bases. The CDR3 has 13 amino acids. Trimming removed 3 bases from V and 3 bases from J; junction bases left unmatched: 1. This CDR3 is CASSLQGDTEAFF. CDR3 sequence (DNA): TGTGCCAGCAGTTTGCAGGGGGACACTGAAGCTTTCTTT.

The rearrangement links TRBV6-4 to TRBJ2-6, with 11 bases matching TRBD1. The V and J ends lost 5 bases and 2 bases, in that order; junction bases with no gene match: 8. The CDR3 loop spans 18 amino acids. Germline assignment: CDR1 MRHNA and CDR2 SNTAGT. In DNA form, the CDR3 reads TGTGCCAGCAGTAAAGCCGGGACAGGGGGGGCTGGGGCCAACGTCCTGACTTTC. Translated: CASSKAGTGGAGANVLTF.

V usage is TRBV5-1 and J usage is TRBJ2-1; 10 positions agree with TRBD1. Germline trimming cut 4 bases from V and 10 bases from J; bases unmatched to any gene: 11. Germline assignment: CDR1 SGHRS and CDR2 YFSETQ. The CDR3 is 15 residues long. Written as DNA, the CDR3 is TGCGCCAGCAGCATCCTCGGGACAGGGGTTGACGAGCAGTTCTTC. Its translation: CASSILGTGVDEQFF.

The chain is built from TRBV19 and TRBJ2-1, with TRBD2 as a possible D gene (5 bases). V lost 1 base and J lost 5, with 9 bases in between. The CDR3 runs to 14 residues. CDR1 and CDR2 from the germline V gene are LNHDA and SQIVND (reference sequence). The CDR3, as DNA: TGTGCCAGTAGTATAGTGGCCGGGAACAATGAGCAGTTCTTC. Residues: CASSIVAGNNEQFF. Using reference TRBV19 and TRBJ2-1 for the parts outside the CDR3, the full variable domain is DGGITQSPKYLFRKEGQNVTLSCEQNLNHDAMYWYRQDPGQGLRLIYYSQIVNDFQKGDIAEGYSVSREKKESFPLTVTSAQKNPTAFYLCASSIVAGNNEQFFGPGTRLTVL.

This chain joins TRBV18 and TRBJ2-5; D is undetermined. Trimming left V 2 bases short and J 1 base short, with 8 bases between. Germline V lookup: CDR1 KGHSH, CDR2 LQKENI. The CDR3 spans 14 residues. The CDR3 spells CASSPVEVQETQYF. For the CDR3, the DNA is TGTGCCAGCTCACCAGTCGAGGTCCAAGAGACCCAGTACTTC.

This sequence joins TRBV5-1 and TRBJ2-5, with 11 bases fitting TRBD2. The V gene end was trimmed by 4 bases and the J gene end by 2 bases; junction bases not matched to a gene: 7. CDR3 length: 16 residues. Germline lookup yields CDR1 SGHRS and CDR2 YFSETQ. The CDR3 here is CASSQLGTSGQETQYF. The CDR3 DNA is TGCGCCAGCAGCCAACTGGGGACTAGCGGACAAGAGACCCAGTACTTC.

The chain joins TRBV5-1 to TRBJ2-3; no clear D gene. The CDR3 extends over 17 amino acids. In germline, CDR1 is SGHRS, CDR2 YFSETQ. The V gene lost 0 bases and the J gene lost 2 bases, with 16 bases spanning the gap. CDR3 in DNA: TGCGCCAGCAGCTTGGGGGCCCAGAGTTATCACACAGATACGCAGTATTTT. Its protein product is CASSLGAQSYHTDTQYF. The full variable domain, in which reference TRBV5-1 and TRBJ2-3 provide the parts outside the CDR3, is KAGVTQTPRYLIKTRGQQVTLSCSPISGHRSVSWYQQTPGQGLQFLFEYFSETQRNKGNFPGRFSGRQFSNSRSEMNVSTLELGDSALYLCASSLGAQSYHTDTQYFGPGTRLTVL.